This TCR beta chain stems from a study of OX40 agonist ivuxolimab in advanced cancers. A note on the overall study: Ivuxolimab, which targeted the costimulatory receptor OX40 (CD134), was an agonistic, fully human IgG2 monoclonal antibody. Intravenous ivuxolimab was administered to patients every 2 weeks at six dose levels: 0.01, 0.1, 0.3, 1.5, 3 and 10 mg/kg. Three dose-escalation patients achieved partial responses, one with hepatocellular carcinoma and two with cutaneous melanoma. In the dose-escalation cohort, roughly 80% of patients were male, and the mean age was approximately 64 years, with a range of roughly 20 to 80. The paper reports the monotherapy dose-escalation portion (N of about 50 patients) of the phase I ivuxolimab trial. Prior anti-PD-1, anti-PD-L1 or anti-CTLA-4 therapy was permitted, and checkpoint inhibitors had been received by roughly two fifths of dose-escalation patients. Of the 50 to 55 patients in dose escalation, approximately 20 had hepatocellular carcinoma, some 15 had melanoma, 9 had renal cell carcinoma and 9 had head and neck cancer. Peripheral TCRbeta sequencing aimed to test whether ivuxolimab altered TCR sequence diversity and caused clonal T-cell expansion. Beyond this particular receptor, the publication reports: In the 0.1-3.0 mg/kg groups, partial responders had among the lowest normalized peripheral clonal expansion, particularly in CD8+ T cells. Low levels of normalized T-cell clonal expansion were also shown by some nonresponding patients. The antigen specificity of the peripheral T cells that underwent clonal expansion was not determined. At doses from 0.1 to 3.0 mg/kg, clonal expansion was seen in both CD4+ and CD8+ blood T cells between baseline and week 6. On average, CD8+ T cells showed more expanded clones than CD4+ T cells after ivuxolimab.

Between the V and J ends, shortened by 0 bases and 8 bases respectively, the junction contains 11 bases. From the cysteine up to the phenylalanine, the CDR3 has a length of 13 residues. The read is trimmed to its CDR3 DNA, 39 bases read in frame from base 1. CDR1 and CDR2 are read off the germline V gene (reference sequence) as SGHNT and YYREEE. For sequencing of the TCRbeta CDR3 region, genomic DNA was extracted from the sorted cells. The immunoSEQ Assay was used for sequencing of TCRbeta CDR3 regions. Imported from immuneACCESS, the table was reduced by TCRdb to in-frame sequences with V and J called. These copies leave out some clones; in studies compared against another copy, an unresolved V gene accounts for under half, and the cause of the remainder is not known. Here the sample has around 70,000 clones; approximately 85% occur a single time. The top ten hold 0.53% of the sample. The trial excluded patients who had a history of autoimmune disease or who were on systemic immunosuppression. Peripheral blood for TCR sequencing was collected from all dose cohorts at baseline, on cycle 4 day 1, and on cycle 7 day 1. Samples came from an open-label, multicenter, first-in-human phase I dose-escalation trial of ivuxolimab. Adults with locally advanced or metastatic melanoma, renal cell carcinoma, hepatocellular carcinoma or head and neck squamous cell carcinoma were enrolled in the trial. Before TCR sequencing, CD4+ and CD8+ T cells were separately sorted from peripheral blood.

Concerning this clone: This clone's antigen is unknown. Base qualities are not provided; no much larger clone lies one nucleotide away.

This TCR was sampled from an adult with an advanced solid tumor such as melanoma, head and neck, liver or kidney cancer. The sample consisted of CD4+ or CD8+ T cells sorted from blood, taken in a trial of the OX40 agonist ivuxolimab. The sequence joins TRBV5-4 to TRBJ1-2; the D segment cannot be called with confidence. The base sequence is TGTGCCAGCAGCTTGGACAGATCCTACGGCTACACCTTC. The resulting protein is CASSLDRSYGYTF.